This T cell receptor beta chain came from a study of Tregs in tolerant kidney transplant recipients. Sequenced by immunoSEQ multiplex PCR; TCRdb stores in-frame clones only, minus some. This listing includes 50,000 or so clones. On this clone itself: The read stops 3 residues short of the end of the CDR3; the missing end is completed from the germline J gene.

CDR1 SQVTM and CDR2 ANQGSEA come from the germline V gene. The CDR3 contains 14 residues. Trimming pared 2 bases from V and 6 bases from J, leaving 15 bases between. This TCR derives from a human donor who received a combined kidney and bone marrow transplant. The chain has TRBV29-1 and TRBJ2-3, with D unresolved. The sample was CD4+ T cells from blood, taken before the transplant. CDR3 bases read: TGCAGCGTTGAAAAAGGGCGTTCGTCGGATACG. It is translated as CSVEKGRSSDT. In full, the CDR3 reads CSVEKGRSSDTQYF.